The 30 T cell receptor beta chains below come from one sample, sequenced in a study of shared clonotypes between healthy human individuals. TCRdb's table, derived via immunoSEQ multiplex PCR, lists solely in-frame clones and lacks some. The data contain over a million clones, around 78% of them singletons. Material for sequencing was memory CD4+ T cells from PBMCs. Subset: CD45RA-negative fraction. These receptors were collected from a man between 18 and 29 years old in good health. Some clones in this sample may be carry-over from other donors' samples.

The chain carries TRBV18 and TRBJ1-2; TRBD1 matches 7 bases. The CDR3 consists of 14 residues. V lost 6 bases, J lost 5 bases, and 9 bases stayed unmatched. CDR1 KGHSH and CDR2 LQKENI come from the germline V gene. DNA of the CDR3: TGTGCCAGCTCCCCCGACAGGGTAGGGTATGGCTACACCTTC. Translating gives CASSPDRVGYGYTF.

The genes are TRBV19 and TRBJ2-7, with 9 bases aligning to TRBD1. This CDR3 comprises 16 residues. With V trimmed by 4 bases and J by 0 bases, 7 bases remained unmatched. Germline V gives CDR1 LNHDA, CDR2 SQIVND (reference sequence). CDR3 amino acids: CASSRGQGRSSYEQYF. CDR3 coding DNA: TGTGCCAGTAGTAGGGGACAGGGACGGTCCTCCTACGAGCAGTACTTC.

The genes are TRBV18 and TRBJ2-6, with D perhaps matching TRBD1 (6 bases). The CDR3 spans 17 residues. Deletions cut 1 base from V and 0 bases from J, with 10 bases between. CDR1 is KGHSH and CDR2 is LQKENI in the germline V gene. The CDR3 region has the DNA TGTGCCAGCTCACCACGAACAGGGCTCTCTGGGGCCAACGTCCTGACTTTC. Its translation is CASSPRTGLSGANVLTF.

This clone was found once. This chain connects TRBV5-1 to TRBJ1-4; TRBD1 matches at 9 bases. The junction had 7 bases not matched to a gene; V was cut back by 2 bases and J by 2 bases. The CDR3 extends over 17 amino acids. Germline V gene data show CDR1 as SGHRS and CDR2 as YFSETQ. CDR3 amino acids: CASSLRRDRATNEKLFF. In DNA, the CDR3 is TGCGCCAGCAGCTTACGCCGGGACAGGGCCACTAATGAAAAACTGTTTTTT.

This sequence joins TRBV7-2 and TRBJ1-5; no clear D. Germline lookup yields CDR1 SGHTA and CDR2 FQGNSA. This CDR3 comprises 16 residues. The germline V and J ends were trimmed by 1 base and 0 bases, with 10 bases remaining between them. CDR3 sequence (DNA): TGTGCCAGCAGCTTAGTCCCAGGTTATAGCAATCAGCCCCAGCATTTT. Its protein is CASSLVPGYSNQPQHF.

This CDR3 reads CASSLFNQPQHF. The CDR3 DNA is TGTGCCAGCAGTCTTTTTAATCAGCCCCAGCATTTT. J is TRBJ1-5 and V is TRBV28; D not resolved. In germline, CDR1 is MDHEN, CDR2 SYDVKM. V shed 5 bases and J shed 4 bases, with 6 bases lying between them. This CDR3 has 12 residues. The whole variable domain, filled in from reference TRBV28 and TRBJ1-5, reads DVKVTQSSRYLVKRTGEKVFLECVQDMDHENMFWYRQDPGLGLRLIYFSYDVKMKEKGDIPEGYSVSREKKERFSLILESASTNQTSMYLCASSLFNQPQHFGDGTRLSIL.

The rearrangement uses TRBV5-4 and TRBJ2-3; D call uncertain. V dropped 4 bases and J dropped 2 bases, with 17 bases sitting between them. The CDR3 contains 16 residues. Germline V lookup: CDR1 SGHNT, CDR2 YYREEE (reference sequence). CDR3 nucleotide sequence: TGTGCCAGCAGCCCCGGTGGCACCCGGTCCACAGATACGCAGTATTTT. Its translation is CASSPGGTRSTDTQYF.

The rearrangement uses TRBV30 and TRBJ2-1; TRBD2 is a possible D gene (7 bases). The V gene lost 8 bases and the J gene lost 4 bases, with 12 bases spanning the gap. The CDR3 spans 12 residues. Germline-derived CDR1 and CDR2 are GTSNPN and SVGIG (reference sequence). In DNA form, the CDR3 reads TGTGCCGGGGGGGCGATATACAATGAGCAGTTCTTC. Protein sequence: CAGGAIYNEQFF.

In regard to this clone: The sample contains more than one DNA sequence encoding this CDR3. The CDR3 DNA sequence: TGTGCCAGCTCACCAGGCGGCCAAGAGACCCAGTACTTC. Translating it yields CASSPGGQETQYF. This chain uses TRBV18 with TRBJ2-5; D not certain. The V and J ends lost 2 bases and 1 base respectively, with 5 bases between them. CDR3 length: 13 residues. Germline CDR1 and CDR2: KGHSH and LQKENI.

Notes on this clone: Germline is not matched at one junction end, which may reflect a read error. The rearrangement links TRBV20-1 to TRBJ2-7; 9 nucleotides line up with TRBD1. Germline CDR1 and CDR2: DFQATT and SNEGSKA (reference sequence). CDR3 size: 11 residues. The CDR3, as DNA: TGCAGTGCTAGTCCCTGGGGACAGGGTCTCTTC. Translated: CSASPWGQGLF.

V and J are TRBV28 and TRBJ2-7; D might be TRBD2 (6 bases). The CDR3 extends over 15 amino acids. The ends were cut back, 6 bases at V and 0 bases at J, with 15 bases in the middle. Per germline, CDR1 MDHEN and CDR2 SYDVKM. CDR3 bases: TGTGCCAGCAGCCTCCGCGGGATTTCCTCCTACGAGCAGTACTTC. Residues: CASSLRGISSYEQYF.

Turning to this clone: Other DNA variants within this sample encode the same CDR3. This chain connects TRBV14 to TRBJ2-5; D not resolved. The V gene's germline CDR1 is SGHDN and CDR2 FVKESK. CDR3 length: 13 residues. Deletions cut 1 base from V and 4 bases from J, with 7 bases between. As DNA, the CDR3 is TGTGCCAGCAGCCAAGGCTTGCGAGAGACCCAGTACTTC. This codes for CASSQGLRETQYF.

The gene calls are TRBV19 and TRBJ1-3; D gene ambiguous. CDR3 length equals 14 residues. Trimming pared 4 bases from V and 9 bases from J, leaving 16 bases between. CDR1 and CDR2 from the germline V gene are LNHDA and SQIVND (reference sequence). CDR3 residues: CASSTDPSGLTIYF. CDR3 in DNA: TGTGCCAGTAGTACCGACCCCAGTGGACTCACCATATATTTT. Complete variable domain (other parts from reference TRBV19 and TRBJ1-3): DGGITQSPKYLFRKEGQNVTLSCEQNLNHDAMYWYRQDPGQGLRLIYYSQIVNDFQKGDIAEGYSVSREKKESFPLTVTSAQKNPTAFYLCASSTDPSGLTIYFGEGSWLTVV.

This chain uses TRBV2 with TRBJ2-5; the D is unclear. Germline CDR1 reads SNHLY; CDR2 reads FYNNEI. Trimming pared 7 bases from V and 1 base from J, leaving 7 bases between. This CDR3 spans 12 amino acids. The CDR3 loop is CASTRFQETQYF. The CDR3 coding sequence is TGTGCCAGCACCAGGTTCCAAGAGACCCAGTACTTC.

The genes are TRBV16 and TRBJ1-3; a weak D match, TRBD1 (5 bases). Looked up from germline, CDR1 is KGHSY and CDR2 is FQNENV. Trimming took 0 bases from V and 7 from J, leaving 10 bases between them. The CDR3 has 14 residues. The DNA for the CDR3 is TGTGCCAGCAGCCAATCGGGCAGGGACAACACCATATATTTT. This translates into CASSQSGRDNTIYF.

The V and J genes are TRBV14 and TRBJ1-2; D is possibly TRBD1 (5 bases). Germline CDR1 is SGHDN and CDR2 is FVKESK. This CDR3 is 15 amino acids long. Between the trimmed V and J ends, which lost 5 bases and 4 bases, there was a span of 17 bases. The CDR3 region has the DNA TGTGCCAGCAGCAACTTTTTGACCGGGGGCTATGGCTACACCTTC. It yields the protein CASSNFLTGGYGYTF.

The chain carries TRBV6-5 and TRBJ1-3, with 7 nucleotides matching TRBD1. The CDR3 is made up of 14 amino acids. Germline assignment: CDR1 MNHEY and CDR2 SVGAGI. After removal of 4 bases from V and 2 bases from J, the junction contained 2 bases not matched to a gene. The CDR3: CASSSTGAGNTIYF. The CDR3 nucleotides are TGTGCCAGCAGTTCTACAGGGGCTGGAAACACCATATATTTT.

The chain combines TRBV27 with TRBJ1-4, with D maybe TRBD1 (6 bases). From germline, CDR1 is MNHEY and CDR2 SMNVEV (reference sequence). Trimming pared 8 bases from V and 0 bases from J, leaving 16 bases between. The CDR3 runs 16 residues. CDR3 protein: CASRLIYRATNEKLFF. CDR3 DNA: TGTGCCAGCCGCCTTATATACAGGGCAACTAATGAAAAACTGTTTTTT. The full variable domain, with the rest looked up from reference TRBV27 and TRBJ1-4, is EAQVTQNPRYLITVTGKKLTVTCSQNMNHEYMSWYRQDPGLGLRQIYYSMNVEVTDKGDVPEGYKVSRKEKRNFPLILESPSPNQTSLYFCASRLIYRATNEKLFFGSGTQLSVL.

The genes are TRBV5-4 and TRBJ2-7, with a possible D match to TRBD2 (6 bases). The ends were cut back, 0 bases at V and 5 bases at J, with 9 bases in the middle. The CDR3 spans 13 residues. Germline CDR1 and CDR2: SGHNT and YYREEE (reference sequence). Here the CDR3 DNA reads TGTGCCAGCAGCTTGGTAGCGGAGCACGAGCAGTACTTC. The encoded protein is CASSLVAEHEQYF.

To note about this clone: Being one base from a much bigger clone, this may be a read error. The chain recombines TRBV7-2 with TRBJ2-5, with D uncertain. CDR3 length: 12 residues. The germline CDR1 and CDR2 sequences are SGHTA and FQGNSA. V was pared by 4 bases and J by 4 bases, with 7 bases between. The CDR3 loop is CASSSLRETQYF. CDR3 in DNA: TGTGCCAGCAGCTCCCTCCGAGAGACCCAGTACTTC.

The CDR3 region is CASSPGRSRSYNEQFF. In DNA, the CDR3 is TGCGCCAGCAGCCCCGGCAGAAGTAGGTCCTACAATGAGCAGTTCTTC. V gene TRBV4-3 combines with J gene TRBJ2-1; D not certain. V lost 4 bases and J lost 1, with 14 bases in between. The CDR3 is made up of 16 amino acids. Germline CDR1 reads LGHNA; CDR2 reads YSLEER.

The rearrangement links TRBV10-3 to TRBJ2-7; TRBD1 is a possible D gene (6 bases). CDR3 length: 13 residues. Germline CDR1 reads ENHRY; CDR2 reads SYGVKD. V was clipped by 6 bases and J by 6 bases, with 15 bases between them. In DNA, the CDR3 is TGTGCCATCAGCGGACAGATGGGACGCGAGCAGTACTTC. It codes for CAISGQMGREQYF.

This rearrangement joins TRBV9 to TRBJ2-1; 11 bases are shared with TRBD2. Unmatched junction bases numbered 6, after V lost 0 bases and J lost 10 bases. CDR1 SGDLS and CDR2 YYNGEE come from the germline V gene. The CDR3 sequence is 15 residues long. DNA of the CDR3: TGTGCCAGCAGCGTAGAGAGCCTAGCGGGAGGAGAGCAGTTCTTC. This codes for CASSVESLAGGEQFF.

The chain uses TRBV5-1 and TRBJ1-2, with D possibly being TRBD1 (6 bases). This CDR3 is 12 amino acids long. Per germline, CDR1 SGHRS and CDR2 YFSETQ. V was clipped by 0 bases and J by 7 bases, with 7 bases between them. CDR3 sequence: CASSLGTAGYTF. The CDR3, as DNA: TGCGCCAGCAGCTTGGGGACAGCTGGCTACACCTTC.

V is TRBV28 and J is TRBJ1-5, with D perhaps matching TRBD1 (6 bases). Trimming cost V 2 bases and J 6 bases, with 17 bases left between them. The CDR3 runs 16 residues. Germline V gene sequence: CDR1 MDHEN, CDR2 SYDVKM. CDR3 in amino acids: CASSLMGGRWGQPQHF. The DNA of the CDR3 is TGTGCCAGCAGTTTAATGGGGGGGCGCTGGGGTCAGCCCCAGCATTTT.

This clone was seen only a few times. V usage is TRBV7-3 and J usage is TRBJ1-1; TRBD1 is a possible D gene (6 bases). Germline V gene data show CDR1 as SGHTA and CDR2 as FQGTGA. Deletions cut 5 bases from V and 8 bases from J, with 27 bases between. The CDR3 loop spans 17 amino acids. Here the CDR3 reads CASSPGPGGLYPTEAFF. The DNA of the CDR3 is TGTGCCAGCAGCCCGGGTCCGGGGGGCTTATATCCGACCGAAGCTTTCTTT. The full variable domain, in which reference TRBV7-3 and TRBJ1-1 provide the parts outside the CDR3, is GAGVSQTPSNKVTEKGKYVELRCDPISGHTALYWYRQSLGQGPEFLIYFQGTGAADDSGLPNDRFFAVRPEGSVSTLKIQRTERGDSAVYLCASSPGPGGLYPTEAFFGQGTRLTVV.

Comments on this clone: Other DNA sequences within the sample encode an identical CDR3. The gene calls are TRBV2 and TRBJ2-7; D remains unclear. Germline V lookup: CDR1 SNHLY, CDR2 FYNNEI. The CDR3 is made up of 12 amino acids. Deletions cut 6 bases from V and 2 bases from J, with 8 bases between. DNA for the CDR3: TGTGCCAGCAGCTTCTCAGCCTACGAGCAGTACTTC. Its protein is CASSFSAYEQYF.

V gene TRBV6-1 combines with J gene TRBJ2-2; 9 bases align to TRBD1. V shed 2 bases, J shed 8 bases, and the junction held 9 bases outside the gene matches. Germline values: CDR1 MNHNS, CDR2 SASEGT. The length of the CDR3 is 16 residues. CDR3 sequence reads: CASSERGYRGQGELFF. In DNA form, the CDR3 reads TGTGCCAGCAGTGAAAGGGGATACAGGGGGCAGGGGGAGCTGTTTTTT.

This sequence joins TRBV18 and TRBJ1-1, with TRBD1 identical over 9 bases. Germline CDR1 is KGHSH and CDR2 is LQKENI. CDR3 length equals 16 residues. The V segment lost 4 bases and the J segment 1 base; nucleotides outside the gene matches: 7. The CDR3 loop is CASSLPGQGSNTEAFF. The CDR3 DNA is TGTGCCAGCTCACTTCCGGGACAGGGTTCGAACACTGAAGCTTTCTTT.

This chain uses TRBV15 with TRBJ2-1; D perhaps matches TRBD2 (6 bases). Trimming removed 1 base from V and 0 bases from J, with 13 bases in between. Germline values: CDR1 LNHNV, CDR2 YYDKDF (reference sequence). This CDR3 spans 17 amino acids. CDR3 sequence: CATSRGLAFSSYNEQFF. As DNA, the CDR3 is TGTGCCACCAGCAGAGGTCTAGCGTTCAGCTCCTACAATGAGCAGTTCTTC.